Following are 32 T cell receptor beta chains from one sample sequenced in a study of human T cells and chemical hapten exposure. The sample's time point: patch test 3, about 24 weeks after DPC sensitization. Sample treatment: therapeutic diphenylcyclopropenone sensitization with weekly scalp DPC. TCRdb called the RACE reads again in MiXCR, with one record for every CDR3 protein. The table has fewer than 200,000 distinct CDR3 sequences, 25% to 35% seen once. This sample comprised whole blood, obtained in connection with sensitization to the hapten diphenylcyclopropenone (DPC). The receptors come from a woman aged 18 to 35 with alopecia areata. Some clones in this sample may be carry-over from other donors' samples.

The chain has TRBV11-2 and TRBJ1-4, with 7 nucleotides matching TRBD1. The CDR3 has 14 residues. In germline, CDR1 is SGHAT, CDR2 FQNNGV. V shed 5 bases and J 7 bases; nucleotides not matched to a gene: 7. In DNA, the CDR3 is TGTGCCAGCAGCGCCCCCAGGGGGGGTGAAAAACTGTTTTTT. Translating it yields CASSAPRGGEKLFF.

This clonotype was detected a few times. The V gene is TRBV9, the J gene TRBJ2-2; D is uncertain. The length of the CDR3 is 13 residues. V was trimmed by 1 base and J by 6 bases, leaving 7 bases between them. CDR1 SGDLS and CDR2 YYNGEE come from the germline V gene. In nucleotides, the CDR3 is TGTGCCAGCAGCGTAACTCGAGCCGGGGAGCTGTTTTTT. Translated: CASSVTRAGELFF.

A few counts support this clonotype. DNA of the CDR3: TGCGCCAGCAGCGCGGGACTAGCGGGAGGAGATACGCAGTATTTT. Protein sequence: CASSAGLAGGDTQYF. The gene calls are TRBV4-3 and TRBJ2-3; TRBD2 agrees at 15 bases. The V segment lost 5 bases and the J segment 5 bases; nucleotides outside the gene matches: 2. The CDR3 sequence is 15 residues long. The germline CDR1 and CDR2 sequences are LGHNA and YSLEER.

CDR3 in amino acids: CATSRDPLGGYQETQYF. The CDR3 DNA follows: TGTGCCACCAGCAGAGACCCCTTAGGGGGGTACCAAGAGACCCAGTACTTC. The V call is TRBV15, the J call TRBJ2-5, with D perhaps TRBD1 or TRBD2 (6 bases each). Germline assignment: CDR1 LNHNV and CDR2 YYDKDF (reference sequence). The CDR3 covers 17 residues. V was trimmed by 0 bases and J by 0 bases, leaving 14 bases between them.

This clonotype was counted a few times. The genes are TRBV7-9 and TRBJ2-1; TRBD1 is a possible D gene (6 bases). Trimming left V 4 bases short and J 2 bases short, with 24 bases between. Germline CDR1 reads SEHNR; CDR2 reads FQNEAQ (reference sequence). CDR3 length: 19 residues. The CDR3, as DNA: TGTGCCAGCAGCTCGGGCAAGACAGGCCGTATTGGTACCTACAATGAGCAGTTCTTC. Amino acid sequence: CASSSGKTGRIGTYNEQFF.

V gene TRBV13 combines with J gene TRBJ1-2, with TRBD1 matching 7 bases. The germline gives CDR1 PRHDT, CDR2 FYEKMQ (reference sequence). This CDR3 has 14 residues. Losses at the gene ends were 5 bases for V and 8 bases for J; bases not matched to a gene: 11. The CDR3 bases are TGTGCCAGCAGCCCCGAGACAGGGAGTTACGGCTACACCTTC. This translates into CASSPETGSYGYTF.

This clonotype was recorded a few times. The chain employs TRBV6-2 or TRBV6-3 and TRBJ2-7, with D tentatively TRBD1 (5 bases). V was trimmed by 6 bases and J by 1 base, leaving 22 bases between them. This CDR3 comprises 17 residues. The germline gives CDR1 MNHEY, CDR2 SVGEGT. This CDR3 is CASRKRQWQETSYEQYF. Written as DNA, the CDR3 is TGTGCCAGCAGAAAGAGACAGTGGCAGGAGACTTCCTACGAGCAGTACTTC.

This clonotype was seen more than once but under ten times. The gene calls are TRBV20-1 and TRBJ1-3; D is possibly TRBD1 (6 bases). Trimming cost V 6 bases and J 2 bases, with 14 bases left between them. Germline V gene data show CDR1 as DFQATT and CDR2 as SNEGSKA (reference sequence). CDR3 length: 14 amino acids. The CDR3 sequence: CSALRGGTGNTIYF. CDR3 coding DNA: TGCAGTGCCTTACGAGGGGGGACTGGAAACACCATATATTTT.

The chain couples TRBV20-1 to TRBJ1-2; TRBD1 might be the D (6 bases). Trimming cost V 5 bases and J 11 bases, with 15 bases left between them. Per germline, CDR1 DFQATT and CDR2 SNEGSKA (reference sequence). The CDR3 extends over 11 amino acids. The CDR3 sequence is CSAYPGTQYTF. The CDR3 bases are TGCAGTGCTTACCCCGGGACACAATACACCTTC.

The rearrangement joins TRBV9 to TRBJ2-5; D is perhaps TRBD2 (5 bases). Germline CDR1 is SGDLS and CDR2 is YYNGEE. Trimming pared 3 bases from V and 2 bases from J, leaving 11 bases between. The CDR3 consists of 14 residues. The DNA of the CDR3 is TGTGCCAGCAGCGCCCTACTAGAGCAAGAGACCCAGTACTTC. It specifies CASSALLEQETQYF. Filled out from reference TRBV9 and TRBJ2-5, the complete variable domain reads DSGVTQTPKHLITATGQRVTLRCSPRSGDLSVYWYQQSLDQGLQFLIQYYNGEERAKGNILERFSAQQFPDLHSELNLSSLELGDSALYFCASSALLEQETQYFGPGTRLLVL.

The chain combines TRBV27 with TRBJ2-7, with a weak D call TRBD2 (6 bases). The length of the CDR3 is 13 residues. The V end was cut by 5 bases, the J end by 0 bases, with 8 bases between. Per the germline V gene, CDR1 is MNHEY and CDR2 is SMNVEV (reference sequence). This chain's CDR3 is CASSRDFSYEQYF. The CDR3 nucleotides read TGTGCCAGCAGTAGGGACTTCTCCTACGAGCAGTACTTC.

This CDR3 is CSVKYAGSYNEQFF. CDR3 nucleotides: TGCAGCGTTAAGTACGCGGGTTCCTACAATGAGCAGTTCTTC. V and J are TRBV29-1 and TRBJ2-1; D possibly corresponds to TRBD2 (5 bases). The germline gives CDR1 SQVTM, CDR2 ANQGSEA. Trimming took off 5 bases at V and 1 base at J, with 12 bases between the two ends. The CDR3 covers 14 residues.

This chain uses TRBV27 with TRBJ2-7; D is uncertain. Germline lookup yields CDR1 MNHEY and CDR2 SMNVEV (reference sequence). The length of the CDR3 is 13 residues. V was cut by 5 bases and J by 6 bases, with 14 bases left in between. The DNA for the CDR3 is TGTGCCAGCAGTCTCCGAGGTCAGTCCGAGCAGTACTTC. Translated: CASSLRGQSEQYF.

This clonotype was counted only a few times. The chain uses TRBV20-1 and TRBJ2-5; the D is unclear. V dropped 3 bases and J dropped 1 base, with 6 bases sitting between them. Germline values: CDR1 DFQATT, CDR2 SNEGSKA (reference sequence). The CDR3 loop spans 12 amino acids. This CDR3 reads CSASRLQETQYF. CDR3 nucleotides: TGCAGTGCTAGCAGACTCCAAGAGACCCAGTACTTC.

The V and J genes are TRBV5-1 and TRBJ1-2; 7 bases are shared with TRBD1. This CDR3 is 14 amino acids long. The junction had 3 bases not matched to a gene; V was cut back by 2 bases and J by 2 bases. Germline CDR1 is SGHRS and CDR2 is YFSETQ. CDR3 nucleotides: TGCGCCAGCAGCTTCGAGGGGGCGAACTATGGCTACACCTTC. Its translation is CASSFEGANYGYTF.

The CDR3 here is CASSPGGGDDEQYF. As DNA, the CDR3 is TGCGCCAGCAGCCCCGGGGGGGGAGACGACGAGCAGTACTTC. The V call is TRBV5-1, the J call TRBJ2-7; TRBD2 aligns across 8 bases. Per germline, CDR1 SGHRS and CDR2 YFSETQ. This CDR3 is built from 14 residues. J gave up 5 bases and V 4 bases, and 8 bases lay outside the gene matches. Drawing the rest from reference TRBV5-1 and TRBJ2-7, the complete variable domain is KAGVTQTPRYLIKTRGQQVTLSCSPISGHRSVSWYQQTPGQGLQFLFEYFSETQRNKGNFPGRFSGRQFSNSRSEMNVSTLELGDSALYLCASSPGGGDDEQYFGPGTRLTVT.

The chain employs TRBV15 and TRBJ1-5; D uncertain. Germline CDR1 and CDR2: LNHNV and YYDKDF (reference sequence). With 0 bases removed from V and 11 bases from J, the gap between germline ends came to 8 bases. The CDR3 length is 12 residues. DNA for the CDR3: TGTGCCACCAGCAGAGATAAAAGGGCCCAGCATTTT. Translated: CATSRDKRAQHF.

This clonotype was picked up a small number of times. For the CDR3, the DNA is TGTGCCAGCAGCTTACGACAGGGGGCGAGTGGCTACACCTTC. It is translated as CASSLRQGASGYTF. The chain employs TRBV7-2 and TRBJ1-2; 10 nucleotides line up with TRBD1. V was clipped by 2 bases and J by 7 bases; unmatched bases: 4. The CDR3 is made up of 14 amino acids. CDR1 SGHTA and CDR2 FQGNSA come from the germline V gene.

The rearrangement uses TRBV4-1 and TRBJ1-5; no firm D call. Trimming shortened V by 4 bases and J by 4 bases, and 11 bases separated the two germline ends. CDR3 length: 14 residues. Germline V gene sequence: CDR1 MGHRA, CDR2 YSYEKL. As DNA, the CDR3 is TGCGCCAGCAGCCCGGAGCCGGCGAATCAGCCCCAGCATTTT. Its translation: CASSPEPANQPQHF.

The rearrangement joins TRBV29-1 to TRBJ2-3; tentatively, D is TRBD1 (5 bases). Trimming shortened V by 4 bases and J by 4 bases, and 9 bases separated the two germline ends. Germline V lookup: CDR1 SQVTM, CDR2 ANQGSEA. This CDR3 is 12 amino acids long. CDR3 bases: TGCAGCGTTGCTGGGGCTGCAGATACGCAGTATTTT. It yields the protein CSVAGAADTQYF.

The rearrangement uses TRBV7-2 and TRBJ2-6, with 10 bases aligning to TRBD1. After removal of 2 bases from V and 4 bases from J, the junction contained 17 bases not matched to a gene. Looked up from germline, CDR1 is SGHTA and CDR2 is FQGNSA. This CDR3 comprises 21 residues. Here the CDR3 reads CASSLRVHFGTGDSGANVLTF. CDR3 nucleotides: TGTGCCAGCAGCTTACGGGTTCACTTCGGGACAGGGGACTCCGGGGCCAACGTCCTGACTTTC.

This clonotype was picked up a small number of times. The V gene is TRBV20-1, the J gene TRBJ1-1; D gene ambiguous. CDR3 length: 13 residues. V shed 3 bases and J shed 3 bases, with 11 bases lying between them. CDR1 and CDR2 (germline): DFQATT, SNEGSKA (reference sequence). The CDR3 reads CSASAGSDTEAFF. The DNA of the CDR3 is TGCAGTGCTAGTGCGGGGAGTGACACTGAAGCTTTCTTT.

The J gene is TRBJ2-7, the V gene TRBV20-1, with 10 nucleotides matching TRBD2. After removal of 2 bases from V and 7 bases from J, the junction contained 8 bases not matched to a gene. The CDR3 is 14 amino acids. Per germline, CDR1 DFQATT and CDR2 SNEGSKA (reference sequence). The CDR3, as DNA: TGCAGTGCTAGAACCCTAGCGGGAGTGGGGGAGCAGTACTTC. It codes for CSARTLAGVGEQYF.

In its sample, this clonotype was seen a few times. This chain uses TRBV5-1 with TRBJ1-1; D is perhaps TRBD1 (6 bases). The ends were cut back, 4 bases at V and 0 bases at J, with 16 bases in the middle. CDR1 SGHRS and CDR2 YFSETQ come from the germline V gene. CDR3 length: 16 residues. The CDR3, as DNA: TGCGCCAGCAGCCCGACAGGCCAGGGATTGAACACTGAAGCTTTCTTT. Translation gives CASSPTGQGLNTEAFF.

The chain is built from TRBV20-1 and TRBJ2-4; D ambiguous. The length of the CDR3 is 15 residues. CDR1 is DFQATT, CDR2 SNEGSKA, per germline (reference sequence). Trimming took 2 bases from V and 3 from J, leaving 14 bases between them. Written as DNA, the CDR3 is TGCAGTGCTAGAAGTAGGGCAGGAGACAAAAACATTCAGTACTTC. Amino acids: CSARSRAGDKNIQYF.

This clonotype was seen more than once but under ten times. The chain has TRBV6-6 and TRBJ2-7; D may correspond to TRBD1 or TRBD2 (5 bases each). Trimming took 3 bases from V and 7 from J, leaving 7 bases between them. CDR3 size: 11 residues. CDR1 and CDR2 (germline): MNHNY, SVGAGI (reference sequence). The CDR3 DNA reads TGTGCCAGCAGTTATGGGGGAGAGCAGTACTTC. It translates to CASSYGGEQYF.

The chain couples TRBV15 to TRBJ2-2; TRBD1 matches 11 bases. Trimming cost V 5 bases and J 4 bases; bases outside gene matches: 6. CDR3 length equals 16 residues. CDR1 and CDR2 from the germline V gene are LNHNV and YYDKDF (reference sequence). As DNA, the CDR3 is TGTGCCACCAGCTTCCCGGGACAGGGGGGCACCGGGGAGCTGTTTTTT. It translates to CATSFPGQGGTGELFF.

The chain joins TRBV20-1 to TRBJ1-5; 10 bases fit TRBD1. This CDR3 has 18 residues. Germline loops: CDR1 DFQATT, CDR2 SNEGSKA (reference sequence). V shed 0 bases, J shed 0 bases, and the junction held 8 bases outside the gene matches. The chain's CDR3 is CSARDPGQGLYSNQPQHF. The CDR3 DNA sequence: TGCAGTGCTAGAGATCCGGGACAGGGGTTGTATAGCAATCAGCCCCAGCATTTT.

This clonotype was recorded a few times. A junction boundary mismatches the germline segment, possibly from a read error. The rearrangement uses TRBV5-1 and TRBJ2-2, with TRBD1 matching 9 bases. This CDR3 region has 16 residues. Germline loops: CDR1 SGHRS, CDR2 YFSETQ. This CDR3 reads CASSWTGTGNAGELFF. The CDR3 DNA is TGCGCCAGCAGCTGGACCGGGACAGGGAACGCCGGGGAGCTGTTTTTT.

About this clonotype itself: Germline and junction disagree at one end, which may indicate a read error. The chain recombines TRBV27 with TRBJ1-1, with 11 nucleotides matching TRBD1. Germline V gene lookup returns CDR1 MNHEY and CDR2 SMNVEV (reference sequence). The CDR3 consists of 16 residues. DNA for the CDR3: TGTGCCAGCAGTACTAGAAGGGACAGGGGGAACGCTGAAGCTTTCTTT. Translated: CASSTRRDRGNAEAFF.

This clonotype was counted only a few times. The V gene is TRBV18, the J gene TRBJ1-2; D might be TRBD1 (5 bases). Trimming left V 1 base short and J 10 bases short, with 16 bases between. Germline V gives CDR1 KGHSH, CDR2 LQKENI. The CDR3 is made up of 14 amino acids. The CDR3 DNA sequence: TGTGCCAGCTCACCACACGGGGGTGGCCCAATCTACACCTTC. It specifies CASSPHGGGPIYTF.

The V gene is TRBV4-3, the J gene TRBJ1-2; 7 bases align to TRBD1. V lost 3 bases and J lost 9; bases outside the gene matches: 4. The CDR3 runs 12 residues. Germline V lookup: CDR1 LGHNA, CDR2 YSLEER. The CDR3 sequence: CASSQEGASYTF. The CDR3 nucleotides read TGCGCCAGCAGCCAGGAGGGGGCTAGCTACACCTTC.